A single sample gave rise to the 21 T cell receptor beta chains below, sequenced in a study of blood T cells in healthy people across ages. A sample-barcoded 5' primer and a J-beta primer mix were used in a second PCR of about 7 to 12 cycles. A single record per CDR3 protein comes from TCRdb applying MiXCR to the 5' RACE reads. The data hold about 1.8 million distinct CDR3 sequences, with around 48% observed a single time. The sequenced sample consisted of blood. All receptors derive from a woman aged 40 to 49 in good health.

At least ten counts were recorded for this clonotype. The CDR3 loop is CASSFEYEQYF. For the CDR3, the DNA is TGTGCCAGCAGCTTTGAGTACGAGCAGTACTTC. The gene calls are TRBV7-2 and TRBJ2-7; unclear D gene. Trimming shortened V by 3 bases and J by 4 bases, and 4 bases separated the two germline ends. Germline assignment: CDR1 SGHTA and CDR2 FQGNSA. The CDR3 consists of 11 residues.

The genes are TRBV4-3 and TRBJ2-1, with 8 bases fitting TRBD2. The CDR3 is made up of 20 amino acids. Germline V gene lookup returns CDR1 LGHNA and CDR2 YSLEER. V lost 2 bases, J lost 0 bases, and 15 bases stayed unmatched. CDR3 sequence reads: CASSQPDPGRDQRSYNEQFF. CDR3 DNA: TGCGCCAGCAGCCAACCCGACCCCGGGAGGGATCAACGCTCCTACAATGAGCAGTTCTTC.

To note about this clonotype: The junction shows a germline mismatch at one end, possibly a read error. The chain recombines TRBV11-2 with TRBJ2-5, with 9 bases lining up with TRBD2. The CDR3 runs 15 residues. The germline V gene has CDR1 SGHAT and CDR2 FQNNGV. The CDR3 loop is CACSSSGGHQETQYF. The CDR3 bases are TGTGCCTGCAGCTCAAGCGGGGGGCACCAAGAGACCCAGTACTTC.

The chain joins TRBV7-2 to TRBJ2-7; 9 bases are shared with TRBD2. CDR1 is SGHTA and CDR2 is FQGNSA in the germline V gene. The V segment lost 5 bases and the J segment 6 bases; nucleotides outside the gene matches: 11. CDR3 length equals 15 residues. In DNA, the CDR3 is TGTGCCAGCAGCATGACTAGCGGCGGGCTGGGCGAGCAGTACTTC. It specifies CASSMTSGGLGEQYF. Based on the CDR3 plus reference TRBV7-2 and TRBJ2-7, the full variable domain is GAGVSQSPSNKVTEKGKDVELRCDPISGHTALYWYRQSLGQGLEFLIYFQGNSAPDKSGLPSDRFSAERTGGSVSTLTIQRTQQEDSAVYLCASSMTSGGLGEQYFGPGTRLTVT.

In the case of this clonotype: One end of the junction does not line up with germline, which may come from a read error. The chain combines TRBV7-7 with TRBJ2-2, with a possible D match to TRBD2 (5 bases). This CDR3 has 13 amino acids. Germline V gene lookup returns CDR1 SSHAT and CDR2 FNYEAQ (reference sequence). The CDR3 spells CASSPFGGTELFF. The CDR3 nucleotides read TGTGCTAGCAGCCCATTCGGAGGCACGGAGCTGTTTTTT.

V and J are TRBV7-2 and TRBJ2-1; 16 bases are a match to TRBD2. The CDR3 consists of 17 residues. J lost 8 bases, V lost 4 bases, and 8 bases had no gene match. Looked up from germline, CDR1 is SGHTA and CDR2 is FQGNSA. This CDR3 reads CASSSQGLAGGGDEQFF. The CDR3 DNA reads TGTGCCAGCAGCTCCCAGGGACTAGCGGGGGGGGGCGATGAGCAGTTCTTC.

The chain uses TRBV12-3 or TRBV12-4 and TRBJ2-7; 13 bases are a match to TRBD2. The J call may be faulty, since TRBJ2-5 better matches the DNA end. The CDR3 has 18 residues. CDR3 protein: CASSLGVTSGGPPETQYF. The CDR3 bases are TGTGCCAGCAGTTTAGGGGTGACTAGCGGGGGGCCTCCAGAGACCCAGTACTTC.

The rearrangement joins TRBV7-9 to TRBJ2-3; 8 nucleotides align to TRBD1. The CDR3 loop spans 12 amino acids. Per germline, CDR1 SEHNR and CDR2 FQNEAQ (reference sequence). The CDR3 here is CATDRVTDTQYF. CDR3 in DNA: TGTGCTACGGACAGGGTGACAGATACGCAGTATTTT.

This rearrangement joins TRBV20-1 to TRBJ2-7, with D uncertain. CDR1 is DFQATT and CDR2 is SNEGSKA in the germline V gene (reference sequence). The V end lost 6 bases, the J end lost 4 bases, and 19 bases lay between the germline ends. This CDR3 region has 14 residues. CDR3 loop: CSAPRAVMGYEQYF. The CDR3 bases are TGCAGTGCGCCCAGAGCAGTAATGGGGTACGAGCAGTACTTC.

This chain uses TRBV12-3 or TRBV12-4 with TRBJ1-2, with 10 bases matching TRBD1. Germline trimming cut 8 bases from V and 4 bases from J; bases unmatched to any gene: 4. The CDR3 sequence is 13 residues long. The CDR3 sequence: CASGDRGTYGYTF. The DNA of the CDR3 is TGTGCCAGCGGGGACAGGGGAACCTATGGCTACACCTTC.

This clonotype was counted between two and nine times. The CDR3 nucleotides read TGTGCCAGCAGCTTTCTTAACCGGGGGGACACAGATACGCAGTATTTT. Encoded protein: CASSFLNRGDTDTQYF. This chain joins TRBV7-2 and TRBJ2-3; 7 nucleotides line up with TRBD2. The CDR3 has 16 residues. After removal of 3 bases from V and 2 bases from J, the junction contained 8 bases not matched to a gene. Germline V gene data show CDR1 as SGHTA and CDR2 as FQGNSA.

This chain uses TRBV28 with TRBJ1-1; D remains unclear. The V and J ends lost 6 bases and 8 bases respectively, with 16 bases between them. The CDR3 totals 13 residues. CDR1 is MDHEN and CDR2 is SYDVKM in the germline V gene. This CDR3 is CASSPPRADEAFF. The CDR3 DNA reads TGTGCCAGCAGCCCACCTAGGGCAGACGAAGCTTTCTTT.

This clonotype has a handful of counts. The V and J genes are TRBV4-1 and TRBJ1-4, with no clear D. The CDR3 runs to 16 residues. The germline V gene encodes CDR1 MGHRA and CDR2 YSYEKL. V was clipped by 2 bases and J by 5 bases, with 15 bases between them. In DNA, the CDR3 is TGCGCCAGCAGCCAACTAAGTAGGCTCAGGAATGAAAAACTGTTTTTT. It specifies CASSQLSRLRNEKLFF.

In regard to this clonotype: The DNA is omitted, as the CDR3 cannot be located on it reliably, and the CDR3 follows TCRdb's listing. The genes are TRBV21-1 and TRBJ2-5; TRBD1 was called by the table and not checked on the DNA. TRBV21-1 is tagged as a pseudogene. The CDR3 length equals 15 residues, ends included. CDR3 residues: CVGQGALGPQETQYF.

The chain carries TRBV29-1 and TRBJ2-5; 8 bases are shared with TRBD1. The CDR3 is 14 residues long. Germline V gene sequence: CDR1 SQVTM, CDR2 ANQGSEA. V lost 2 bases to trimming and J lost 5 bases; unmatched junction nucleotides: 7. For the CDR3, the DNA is TGCAGCGTTGAACAGGGGGCGACGGGGGAGACCCAGTACTTC. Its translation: CSVEQGATGETQYF.

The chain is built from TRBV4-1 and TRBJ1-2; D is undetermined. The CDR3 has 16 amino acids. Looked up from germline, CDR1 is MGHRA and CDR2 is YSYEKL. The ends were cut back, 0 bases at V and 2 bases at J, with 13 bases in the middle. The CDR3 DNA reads TGCGCCAGCAGCCAAGATCCGGCAGGTTCAAACTATGGCTACACCTTC. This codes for CASSQDPAGSNYGYTF.

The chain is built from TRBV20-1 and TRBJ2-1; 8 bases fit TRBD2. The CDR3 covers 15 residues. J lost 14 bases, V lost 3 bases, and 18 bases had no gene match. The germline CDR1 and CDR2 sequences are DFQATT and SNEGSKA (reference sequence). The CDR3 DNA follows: TGCAGTGCTAGTTTCTCGCGGGGGGATAAAATGAGGGAGTTCTTC. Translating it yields CSASFSRGDKMREFF.

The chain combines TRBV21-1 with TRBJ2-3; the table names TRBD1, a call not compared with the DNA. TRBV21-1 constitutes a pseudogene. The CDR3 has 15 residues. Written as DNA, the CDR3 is TGTGCCAGCAGCCTCCGGGACAGGGAATCAGATACGCAGTATTTT. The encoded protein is CASSLRDRESDTQYF.

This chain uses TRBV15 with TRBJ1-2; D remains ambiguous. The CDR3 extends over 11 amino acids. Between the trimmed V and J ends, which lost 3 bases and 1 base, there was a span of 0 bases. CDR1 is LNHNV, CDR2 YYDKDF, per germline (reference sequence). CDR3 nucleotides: TGTGCCACCAGCAGTAACTATGGCTACACCTTC. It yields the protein CATSSNYGYTF. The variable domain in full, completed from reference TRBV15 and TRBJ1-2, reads DAMVIQNPRYQVTQFGKPVTLSCSQTLNHNVMYWYQQKSSQAPKLLFHYYDKDFNNEADTPDNFQSRRPNTSFCFLDIRSPGLGDTAMYLCATSSNYGYTFGSGTRLTVV.

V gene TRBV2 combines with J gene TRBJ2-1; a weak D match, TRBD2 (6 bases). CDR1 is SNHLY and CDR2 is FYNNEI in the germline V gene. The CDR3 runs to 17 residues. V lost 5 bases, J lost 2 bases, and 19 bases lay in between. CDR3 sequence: CASSPRLVGNPYNEQFF. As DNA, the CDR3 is TGTGCCAGCAGTCCGAGACTAGTGGGAAATCCCTACAATGAGCAGTTCTTC.

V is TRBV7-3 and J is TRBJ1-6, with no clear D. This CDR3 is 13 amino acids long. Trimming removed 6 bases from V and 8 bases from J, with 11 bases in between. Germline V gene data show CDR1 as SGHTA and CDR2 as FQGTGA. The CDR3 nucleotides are TGTGCCAGCAGTAATAAACCAGATTCACCCCTCCACTTT. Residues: CASSNKPDSPLHF.